This passage covers 9 T cell receptor beta chains from one sample sequenced in a study of blood T cell repertoires in COVID-19. Method: immunoSEQ multiplex PCR; TCRdb's copy keeps in-frame clones and lacks some. The sample lists some 380,000 clones, more than 70% seen once, with 1% to 1.5% in the top ten. The sequenced material came from PBMCs or T cells enriched from blood (not recorded which). The receptor set was obtained from a man aged 25 to 40 who had recovered from COVID-19.

V gene TRBV5-1 combines with J gene TRBJ1-2; D is perhaps TRBD1 (5 bases). CDR3 length equals 12 residues. Germline V gene data show CDR1 as SGHRS and CDR2 as YFSETQ. V was trimmed by 0 bases and J by 5 bases, leaving 5 bases between them. CDR3 sequence (DNA): TGCGCCAGCAGCTTGGCAGGGTATGGCTACACCTTC. It translates to CASSLAGYGYTF.

In its sample, this clone was seen once. The chain is built from TRBV6-9 and TRBJ2-1; 7 nucleotides agree with TRBD1. This CDR3 has 13 residues. With V trimmed by 2 bases and J by 13 bases, 8 bases remained unmatched. The germline CDR1 and CDR2 sequences are MNHGY and SVAAGI. This CDR3 is CASSYPAGGFQFF. The CDR3 DNA sequence: TGTGCCAGCAGTTATCCCGCAGGGGGTTTCCAGTTCTTC.

CDR3 in DNA: TGTGCCAGCAGCCTCCGCCCAGGGGCAGATACGCAGTATTTT. This translates into CASSLRPGADTQYF. This chain uses TRBV6-6 with TRBJ2-3; weak D call: TRBD1 (6 bases). V was shortened by 6 bases and J by 4 bases, with 14 bases between the two germline ends. This CDR3 has 14 amino acids. The germline V gene has CDR1 MNHNY and CDR2 SVGAGI (reference sequence).

The V and J genes are TRBV12-3 or TRBV12-4 and TRBJ1-1, with 7 bases lining up with TRBD1. The CDR3 runs to 13 residues. J lost 10 bases, V lost 6 bases, and 11 bases had no gene match. In DNA form, the CDR3 reads TGTGCCAGCAGCCCCGGACAGGCCCAGGGAGCTTTCTTT. Protein sequence: CASSPGQAQGAFF.

The V and J genes are TRBV30 and TRBJ1-1; 7 bases line up with TRBD1. The CDR3 is 15 amino acids. Losses at the gene ends were 3 bases for V and 10 bases for J; bases not matched to a gene: 17. CDR1 and CDR2 (germline): GTSNPN, SVGIG (reference sequence). The CDR3 loop reads CAWRPRGRSSRGAFF. The CDR3 DNA is TGTGCCTGGAGACCTAGGGGGCGTTCATCCAGGGGAGCTTTCTTT.

The chain links TRBV4-1 to TRBJ2-7; 7 bases are a match to TRBD1. CDR3 length equals 15 residues. The V segment lost 4 bases and the J segment 4 bases; nucleotides outside the gene matches: 10. Germline V gives CDR1 MGHRA, CDR2 YSYEKL. Here the CDR3 reads CASSPLRDSPYEQYF. CDR3 in DNA: TGCGCCAGCAGCCCACTTCGGGACAGCCCTTACGAGCAGTACTTC.

This clone was counted between two and nine times. The J gene is TRBJ1-3, the V gene TRBV7-8; D may be TRBD1 (6 bases). Germline V gives CDR1 SGHVS, CDR2 FQNEAQ. The V and J ends lost 5 bases and 0 bases respectively, with 20 bases between them. This CDR3 region has 18 residues. The CDR3 DNA is TGTGCCAGCAGCATGCCCTCCATGACAGGAATCTCTGGAAACACCATATATTTT. This sequence encodes CASSMPSMTGISGNTIYF.

CDR3 DNA: TGTGCCAGTCAGGACAGGGTTGCCAAAAACATTCAGTACTTC. This sequence encodes CASQDRVAKNIQYF. The chain recombines TRBV25-1 with TRBJ2-4; 8 nucleotides line up with TRBD1. The CDR3 runs to 14 residues. After removal of 9 bases from V and 1 base from J, the junction contained 5 bases not matched to a gene. Germline CDR1 and CDR2: MGHDK and SYGVNS.

CDR3 coding DNA: TGTGCCTGGAGTTACCAGTGGGGGCTGGTGCCCCAGCATTTT. Translating gives CAWSYQWGLVPQHF. The chain couples TRBV30 to TRBJ1-5; D is perhaps TRBD1 (6 bases). In germline, CDR1 is GTSNPN, CDR2 SVGIG (reference sequence). Trimming pared 2 bases from V and 9 bases from J, leaving 17 bases between. The CDR3 sequence is 14 residues long.